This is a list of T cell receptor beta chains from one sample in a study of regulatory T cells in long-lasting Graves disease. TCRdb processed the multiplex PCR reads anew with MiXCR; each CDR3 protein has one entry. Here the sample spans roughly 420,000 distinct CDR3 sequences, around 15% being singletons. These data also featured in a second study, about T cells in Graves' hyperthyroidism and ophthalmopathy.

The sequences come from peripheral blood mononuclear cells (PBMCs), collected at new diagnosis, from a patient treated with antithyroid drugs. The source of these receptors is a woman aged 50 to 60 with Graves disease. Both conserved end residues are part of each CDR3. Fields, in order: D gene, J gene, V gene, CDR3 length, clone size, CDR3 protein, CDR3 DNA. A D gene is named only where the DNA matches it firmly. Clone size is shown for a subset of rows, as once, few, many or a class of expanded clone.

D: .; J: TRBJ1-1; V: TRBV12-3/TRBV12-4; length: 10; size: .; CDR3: CASSLVEAFF; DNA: TGTGCCAGCAGCTTGGTGGAAGCTTTCTTT
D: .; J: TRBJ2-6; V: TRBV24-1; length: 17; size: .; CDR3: CATSHPQGFPGANVLTF; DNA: TGTGCCACCAGTCACCCTCAGGGTTTCCCTGGGGCCAACGTCCTGACTTTC
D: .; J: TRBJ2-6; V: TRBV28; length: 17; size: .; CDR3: CASSLGTRVSGANVLTF; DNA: TGTGCCAGCAGTTTAGGGACAAGGGTCTCTGGGGCCAACGTCCTGACTTTC
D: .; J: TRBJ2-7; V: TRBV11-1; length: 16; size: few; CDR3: CASSLSTLQGTYEQYF; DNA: TGTGCCAGCAGCTTAAGTACGCTACAGGGCACCTACGAGCAGTACTTC
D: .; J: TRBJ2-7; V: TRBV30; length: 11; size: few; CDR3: CAWGRTGEQYF; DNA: TGTGCCTGGGGAAGAACAGGCGAGCAGTACTTC
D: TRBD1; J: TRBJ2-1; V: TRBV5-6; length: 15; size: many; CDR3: CASRPMGQGFDEQFF; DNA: TGTGCCAGCAGGCCGATGGGACAGGGTTTCGATGAGCAGTTCTTC
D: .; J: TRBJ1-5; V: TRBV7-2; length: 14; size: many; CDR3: CASSLNSGSQPQHF; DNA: TGTGCCAGCAGCTTAAATAGTGGAAGTCAGCCCCAGCATTTT
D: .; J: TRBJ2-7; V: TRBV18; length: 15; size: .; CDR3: CASSPDDRRTYEQYF; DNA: TGTGCCAGCTCACCGGACGACAGGCGTACCTACGAGCAGTACTTC
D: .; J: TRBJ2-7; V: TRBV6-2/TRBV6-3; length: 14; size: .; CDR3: CASSQSQGLYEQYF; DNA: TGTGCCAGCAGTCAATCTCAGGGGCTCTACGAGCAGTACTTC
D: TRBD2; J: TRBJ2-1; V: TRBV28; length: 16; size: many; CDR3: CASSLFLAGEYSEQFF; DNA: TGTGCCAGCAGTTTATTCCTAGCGGGAGAGTATAGTGAGCAGTTCTTC
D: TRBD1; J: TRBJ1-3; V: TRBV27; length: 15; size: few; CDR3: CASSSGQGVGNTIYF; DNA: TGTGCCAGCAGTTCGGGACAGGGGGTTGGAAACACCATATATTTT
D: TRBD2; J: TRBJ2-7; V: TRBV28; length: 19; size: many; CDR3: CASSLTAGTSGGVSYEQYF; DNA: TGTGCCAGCAGTTTGACAGCCGGGACTAGCGGGGGGGTCTCCTACGAGCAGTACTTC
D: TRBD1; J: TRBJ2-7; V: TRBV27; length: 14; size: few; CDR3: CASSSTGGRREQYF; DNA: TGTGCCAGCAGCTCGACAGGGGGCAGACGAGAGCAGTACTTC
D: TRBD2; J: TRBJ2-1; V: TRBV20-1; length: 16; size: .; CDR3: CSAPAPTSGEFGEQFF; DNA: TGCAGTGCTCCGGCCCCAACTAGCGGCGAGTTCGGGGAGCAGTTCTTC
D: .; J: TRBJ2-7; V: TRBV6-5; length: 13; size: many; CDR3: CASSYSSAYEQYF; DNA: TGTGCCAGCAGTTACTCGTCAGCCTACGAGCAGTACTTC
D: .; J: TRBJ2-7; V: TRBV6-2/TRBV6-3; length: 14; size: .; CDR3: CASVTGPPTYEQYF; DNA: TGTGCCAGCGTAACAGGACCCCCTACCTACGAGCAGTACTTC
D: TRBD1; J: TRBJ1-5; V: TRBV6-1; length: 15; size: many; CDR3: CASSLQGEGNQPQHF; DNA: TGTGCCAGCAGTCTCCAGGGGGAAGGCAATCAGCCCCAGCATTTT
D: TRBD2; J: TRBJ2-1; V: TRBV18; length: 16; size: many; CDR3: CASSPVLAGGRNEQFF; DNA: TGTGCCAGCTCACCGGTGCTAGCGGGAGGTAGGAATGAGCAGTTCTTC
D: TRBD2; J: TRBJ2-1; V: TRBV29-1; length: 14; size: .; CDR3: CSVPTSGRHNEQFF; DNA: TGCAGCGTTCCTACTAGCGGGAGGCACAATGAGCAGTTCTTC
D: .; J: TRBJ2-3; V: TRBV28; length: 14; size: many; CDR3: CASSSHGRTDTQYF; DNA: TGTGCCAGCAGTTCACACGGCCGCACAGATACGCAGTATTTT
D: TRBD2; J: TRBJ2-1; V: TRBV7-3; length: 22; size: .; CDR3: CASSSFGTSGRDNPHSYNEQFF; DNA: TGTGCCAGCAGCTCCTTCGGGACTAGCGGGAGGGACAACCCTCACTCCTACAATGAGCAGTTCTTC
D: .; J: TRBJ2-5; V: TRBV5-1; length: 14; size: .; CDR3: CASSPDHGQETQYF; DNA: TGCGCCAGCAGCCCGGACCACGGGCAAGAGACCCAGTACTTC
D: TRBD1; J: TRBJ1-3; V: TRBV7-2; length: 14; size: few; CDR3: CASSSRQGGNTIYF; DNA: TGTGCCAGCAGCTCCAGACAGGGAGGAAACACCATATATTTT
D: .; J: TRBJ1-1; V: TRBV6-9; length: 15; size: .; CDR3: CASSYTGLTNTEAFF; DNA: TGTGCCAGCAGTTACACGGGGCTAACGAACACTGAAGCTTTCTTT
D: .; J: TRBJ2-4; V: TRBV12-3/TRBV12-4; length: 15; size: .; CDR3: CASSSRPDFKNIQYF; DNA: TGTGCCAGCAGTTCCAGGCCCGATTTTAAAAACATTCAGTACTTC
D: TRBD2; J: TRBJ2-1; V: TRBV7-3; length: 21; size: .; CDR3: CASSPLPGLAGSPLAYNEQFF; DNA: TGTGCCAGCAGCCCTCTCCCGGGACTAGCGGGCTCCCCCCTTGCCTACAATGAGCAGTTCTTC
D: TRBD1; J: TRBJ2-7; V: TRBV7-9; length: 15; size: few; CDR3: CASSPPDRGRDEQYF; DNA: TGTGCCAGCAGCCCCCCAGACAGGGGGAGAGACGAGCAGTACTTC
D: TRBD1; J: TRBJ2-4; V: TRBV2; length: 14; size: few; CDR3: CATGTRTGKNIQYF; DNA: TGTGCCACTGGAACGAGGACAGGCAAAAACATTCAGTACTTC
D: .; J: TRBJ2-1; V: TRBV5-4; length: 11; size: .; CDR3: CASSLWNEQFF; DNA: TGTGCCAGCAGCTTGTGGAATGAGCAGTTCTTC
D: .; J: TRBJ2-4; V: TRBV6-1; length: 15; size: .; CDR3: CASINRDIAKNIQYF; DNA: TGTGCCAGCATCAACAGGGATATAGCCAAAAACATTCAGTACTTC
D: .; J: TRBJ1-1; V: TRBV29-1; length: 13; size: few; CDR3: CSVERDLNTEAFF; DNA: TGCAGCGTTGAAAGAGACCTGAACACTGAAGCTTTCTTT